Here is one TCR beta chain with its context. Germline-derived CDR1 and CDR2 are SGHVS and FNYEAQ. The CDR3 runs 15 residues. A 5'RACE template switching approach incorporating UMIs was used to make TCR beta cDNA. Reprocessing the 5' RACE reads, TCRdb reports a single entry for every CDR3 protein and omits DNA. The sample has 550,000 or so distinct CDR3 sequences. This specimen belongs to a study of T cells expressing NK-cell markers. Study overall: Sorted CD3+CD56+NKG2C+, CD3+CD56+NKG2C- and CD3+CD56-NKG2C+ T-cell subsets were beta-chain profiled.

The sequenced sample consisted of blood T cells: a sorted CD56 or NKG2C T cell subset, CD4+ or CD8+ T cells, or bulk PBMC T cells (not recorded which). The sequence came from a man younger than 30 in good health. The chain employs TRBV7-6 and TRBJ2-2; TCRdb reports TRBD1, a call that lacks DNA to check it against. The CDR3 loop is CASSLSRDRAGELFF.